These 28 T cell receptor beta chains came from one sample sequenced in a study of T-cell reconstitution after alpha-beta-depleted transplantation in children listed by TCRdb under 2016. Libraries were made using PCR. Sequencing was performed on an Illumina HiSeq 2500. TCR library preparation used molecular barcoding, with unique molecular identifiers applied to normalize quantification of the TCRbeta repertoire. TCRdb trimmed public reads at Q25 via fastp, called clones via MiXCR and kept in-frame beta chains. Under each unique CDR3 protein, matching rows form one entry showing the most common genes and DNA. In all, the sample holds around 380,000 distinct CDR3 sequences, and about a tenth of those were seen once. The biggest ten clones account for 4.5% to 6.5% of the sample. Here the sequenced sample was PBMCs from the stem cell graft donor, taken from the stem cell graft. The origin of the receptors is a human donor who donated a stem cell graft to a child with acute myeloid leukemia.

The chain is built from TRBV5-1 and TRBJ2-3, with 12 bases that match TRBD2. Trimming took 0 bases from V and 7 from J; bases not matched to a gene: 6. CDR1 is SGHRS, CDR2 YFSETQ, per germline. CDR3 length equals 16 residues. CDR3 residues: CASSLASSGGAHTQYF. CDR3 nucleotide sequence: TGCGCCAGCAGCTTGGCTTCTAGCGGGGGGGCACATACGCAGTATTTT.

This clonotype was seen ten or more times. The gene calls are TRBV18 and TRBJ2-5, with D uncertain. The CDR3 is 15 amino acids. Germline assignment: CDR1 KGHSH and CDR2 LQKENI. V lost 1 base to trimming and J lost 0 bases, with 9 bases between them. The CDR3 coding sequence is TGTGCCAGCTCACCACTCAGAAACTACCAAGAGACCCAGTACTTC. The encoded protein is CASSPLRNYQETQYF.

This rearrangement joins TRBV5-1 to TRBJ2-6, with 9 bases matching TRBD1. The CDR3 extends over 18 amino acids. J gave up 0 bases and V 0 bases, and 4 bases lay outside the gene matches. Per germline, CDR1 SGHRS and CDR2 YFSETQ. The CDR3 DNA reads TGCGCCAGCAGCTTGGTTGGGACAGGGATCTCTGGGGCCAACGTCCTGACTTTC. It translates to CASSLVGTGISGANVLTF.

This clonotype showed up many times. CDR3 loop: CASSFFGLAGELFF. The CDR3 DNA sequence: TGTGCCAGCAGCTTCTTCGGGCTTGCCGGGGAGCTGTTTTTT. The chain couples TRBV5-6 to TRBJ2-2; D not resolved. This CDR3 is 14 amino acids long. Germline values: CDR1 SGHDT, CDR2 YYEEEE. Trimming took off 2 bases at V and 6 bases at J, with 11 bases between the two ends.

The rearrangement uses TRBV6-5 and TRBJ1-2, with D perhaps TRBD1 (5 bases). V was cut by 2 bases and J by 2 bases, with 6 bases left in between. Germline loops: CDR1 MNHEY, CDR2 SVGAGI. This CDR3 is built from 13 residues. CDR3 DNA sequence: TGTGCCAGCAGTTACGGGACGAACTATGGCTACACCTTC. Its protein product is CASSYGTNYGYTF.

There are a few counts of this clonotype. The J gene is TRBJ2-7, the V gene TRBV20-1; D possibly matches TRBD1 or TRBD2 (5 bases each). The CDR3 is 16 amino acids. Germline V CDR1 and CDR2: DFQATT, SNEGSKA (reference sequence). With 2 bases removed from V and 0 bases from J, the gap between germline ends came to 17 bases. The CDR3 here is CSARIVAGTSSYEQYF. DNA for the CDR3: TGCAGTGCTAGAATAGTGGCAGGGACGAGCTCCTACGAGCAGTACTTC.

This clonotype came up a few times. The rearrangement links TRBV6-2 or TRBV6-3 to TRBJ2-3; TRBD2 matches at 13 bases. The J segment lost 5 bases and the V segment lost 5 bases, leaving 7 bases of the junction unmatched. The germline gives CDR1 MNHEY, CDR2 SVGEGT. CDR3 size: 16 residues. The CDR3 bases are TGTGCCAGCAGTGTCGGACTAGCGGGAGCGGTAGATACGCAGTATTTT. This sequence encodes CASSVGLAGAVDTQYF.

This clonotype was recorded at least ten times. V usage is TRBV9 and J usage is TRBJ2-1; 7 bases fit TRBD1. The length of the CDR3 is 15 residues. CDR1 is SGDLS and CDR2 is YYNGEE in the germline V gene. V lost 2 bases to trimming and J lost 1 base; unmatched junction nucleotides: 3. The CDR3 nucleotides read TGTGCCAGCAGCGTGGTGGGACAGTCCTACAATGAGCAGTTCTTC. It specifies CASSVVGQSYNEQFF.

This chain links TRBV11-2 with TRBJ2-5; perhaps TRBD2 as D (8 bases). In germline, CDR1 is SGHAT, CDR2 FQNNGV. The germline V and J ends were trimmed by 0 bases and 2 bases, with 16 bases remaining between them. The CDR3 runs 17 residues. The CDR3: CASSLESGGGYQETQYF. CDR3 bases: TGTGCCAGCAGCTTAGAGTCGGGAGGGGGCTATCAAGAGACCCAGTACTTC.

The table lists this clonotype with a few counts. V and J are TRBV20-1 and TRBJ2-1; maybe TRBD1 (6 bases). Germline V lookup: CDR1 DFQATT, CDR2 SNEGSKA (reference sequence). V lost 3 bases to trimming and J lost 6 bases, with 9 bases between them. The CDR3 consists of 12 residues. The chain's CDR3 is CSARRTVNEQFF. The CDR3 region has the DNA TGCAGTGCTAGGCGGACAGTCAATGAGCAGTTCTTC.

In this sample, this clonotype turned up a few times. The chain uses TRBV29-1 and TRBJ2-7; weak D call: TRBD1 (5 bases). Trimming cost V 7 bases and J 0 bases, with 10 bases left between them. The length of the CDR3 is 12 residues. Germline V CDR1 and CDR2: SQVTM, ANQGSEA. DNA for the CDR3: TGCAGCGGTGGGGCAGACTCCTACGAGCAGTACTTC. Its protein is CSGGADSYEQYF.

This clonotype came up a few times. V and J are TRBV7-8 and TRBJ2-1, with TRBD1 as a possible D gene (6 bases). The germline V gene has CDR1 SGHVS and CDR2 FQNEAQ. V lost 8 bases and J lost 1, with 12 bases in between. The CDR3 contains 14 residues. CDR3 nucleotide sequence: TGTGCCAGCGGAGCTACAGGGTCCTACAATGAGCAGTTCTTC. The encoded protein is CASGATGSYNEQFF.

The chain couples TRBV4-2 to TRBJ2-2; D is unclear. In germline, CDR1 is LGHNA, CDR2 YNFKEQ. V lost 0 bases to trimming and J lost 2 bases, with 7 bases between them. The CDR3 has 15 amino acids. DNA of the CDR3: TGTGCCAGCAGCCAAGATTCCTCAAACACCGGGGAGCTGTTTTTT. Translation: CASSQDSSNTGELFF.

This clonotype was seen many times. The genes are TRBV5-1 and TRBJ1-2; D ambiguous. Deletions cut 1 base from V and 4 bases from J, with 11 bases between. Germline loops: CDR1 SGHRS, CDR2 YFSETQ. The CDR3 contains 14 residues. The CDR3, as DNA: TGCGCCAGCAGCTTGTCTCAGGCAACCTATGGCTACACCTTC. It codes for CASSLSQATYGYTF.

The gene calls are TRBV5-1 and TRBJ2-7; 9 bases fit TRBD1. V trimming: 2 bases; J trimming: 0 bases; junction bases outside the gene matches: 6. Germline V CDR1 and CDR2: SGHRS, YFSETQ. The CDR3 is 16 amino acids. In DNA, the CDR3 is TGCGCCAGCAGCTTTAAAGGACAGGGGACCTCCTACGAGCAGTACTTC. Translating gives CASSFKGQGTSYEQYF. The whole variable domain, filled in from reference TRBV5-1 and TRBJ2-7, reads KAGVTQTPRYLIKTRGQQVTLSCSPISGHRSVSWYQQTPGQGLQFLFEYFSETQRNKGNFPGRFSGRQFSNSRSEMNVSTLELGDSALYLCASSFKGQGTSYEQYFGPGTRLTVT.

CDR3 nucleotides: TGTGCCAGCAGTGAAGTTAACGGAGCATGGGGCGCCCGGAAGGAGACCCAGTACTTC. Encoded protein: CASSEVNGAWGARKETQYF. V is TRBV6-1 and J is TRBJ2-5; tentatively, D is TRBD1 (5 bases). CDR3 length: 19 amino acids. V lost 1 base and J lost 5, with 26 bases in between. CDR1 is MNHNS, CDR2 SASEGT, per germline.

The chain recombines TRBV5-1 with TRBJ2-6; 8 bases line up with TRBD1. The CDR3 is 18 amino acids. The germline V gene encodes CDR1 SGHRS and CDR2 YFSETQ. The ends lost 6 bases at V and 1 base at J; junction bases unmatched: 12. The CDR3 nucleotides read TGCGCCAGCACCGTACAGGGGGGAGCCTCATCTGGGGCCAACGTCCTGACTTTC. Protein product: CASTVQGGASSGANVLTF.

The chain employs TRBV18 and TRBJ1-4; no reliable D call. CDR3 length equals 14 residues. Trimming stripped 4 bases from V and 3 bases from J, with 9 bases between. Germline assignment: CDR1 KGHSH and CDR2 LQKENI. In nucleotides, the CDR3 is TGTGCCAGCTCACGCGTGGTGGCTAATGAAAAACTGTTTTTT. Translation gives CASSRVVANEKLFF. The whole variable domain, filled in from reference TRBV18 and TRBJ1-4, reads NAGVMQNPRHLVRRRGQEARLRCSPMKGHSHVYWYRQLPEEGLKFMVYLQKENIIDESGMPKERFSAEFPKEGPSILRIQQVVRGDSAAYFCASSRVVANEKLFFGSGTQLSVL.

The CDR3 sequence is CSAPRGGAGGNTEAFF. The CDR3 region has the DNA TGCAGTGCTCCGAGGGGGGGCGCCGGTGGGAACACTGAAGCTTTCTTT. The gene calls are TRBV20-1 and TRBJ1-1, with D perhaps matching TRBD1 (6 bases). The length of the CDR3 is 16 residues. The V and J ends lost 5 bases and 1 base respectively, with 20 bases between them. Germline values: CDR1 DFQATT, CDR2 SNEGSKA (reference sequence).

V gene TRBV6-2 or TRBV6-3 combines with J gene TRBJ1-2, with a tentative D call TRBD1 (6 bases). V was trimmed by 6 bases and J by 3 bases, leaving 11 bases between them. Germline assignment: CDR1 MNHEY and CDR2 SVGEGT. CDR3 size: 13 residues. The CDR3 coding sequence is TGTGCCAGCAGCAACAGGGTGGACTATGGCTACACCTTC. Its protein is CASSNRVDYGYTF.

The sample holds one count of this clonotype. Germline is not matched at one junction end, which may reflect a read error. In DNA form, the CDR3 reads TGTGCCATCAGTGAGCTGGGGGGGAGTGCTGGGGCCAACGGCCTGACTTTC. This gives the protein CAISELGGSAGANGLTF. This chain joins TRBV10-3 and TRBJ2-6, with TRBD2 identical over 7 bases. This CDR3 spans 17 amino acids. The germline V gene encodes CDR1 ENHRY and CDR2 SYGVKD.

The table lists this clonotype with many counts. This chain joins TRBV5-1 and TRBJ1-4; TRBD1 matches 9 bases. V shed 4 bases, J shed 4 bases, and the junction held 8 bases outside the gene matches. The CDR3 extends over 16 amino acids. Per the germline V gene, CDR1 is SGHRS and CDR2 is YFSETQ. CDR3 DNA sequence: TGCGCCAGCAGCGATCGGGACAGGGAGATTAATGAAAAACTGTTTTTT. The encoded protein is CASSDRDREINEKLFF.

This clonotype showed up just a few times. The chain links TRBV6-1 to TRBJ2-1; 11 nucleotides agree with TRBD2. The germline CDR1 and CDR2 sequences are MNHNS and SASEGT. The CDR3 spans 15 residues. Losses at the gene ends were 6 bases for V and 8 bases for J; bases not matched to a gene: 9. Here the CDR3 reads CASREVAGGIHEQFF. Written as DNA, the CDR3 is TGTGCCAGCAGGGAGGTAGCGGGAGGGATCCATGAGCAGTTCTTC.

The rearrangement joins TRBV20-1 to TRBJ1-2; possible D gene TRBD1, 6 bases. CDR1 is DFQATT and CDR2 is SNEGSKA in the germline V gene (reference sequence). Trimming left V 3 bases short and J 4 bases short, with 15 bases between. CDR3 length: 14 amino acids. The DNA of the CDR3 is TGCAGTGCTAGGAGCGTTACAGGGTCCTATGGCTACACCTTC. Protein product: CSARSVTGSYGYTF.

This clonotype appeared a few times. The chain has TRBV13 and TRBJ2-7; 7 bases line up with TRBD1. Trimming removed 5 bases from V and 2 bases from J; junction bases left unmatched: 12. In germline, CDR1 is PRHDT, CDR2 FYEKMQ (reference sequence). CDR3 size: 16 residues. CDR3 residues: CASSRTGSGVTYEQYF. The CDR3 DNA reads TGTGCCAGCAGCCGGACAGGCAGTGGGGTGACCTACGAGCAGTACTTC.

This clonotype was seen only a few times. This sequence joins TRBV23-1 and TRBJ2-3; tentatively, D is TRBD1 (5 bases). TRBV23-1 is known as an ORF, though its function is uncertain. The CDR3 runs 18 residues. The V gene lost 0 bases and the J gene lost 2 bases, with 18 bases spanning the gap. DNA of the CDR3: TGCGCCAGCAGTCAATCGGGGCTCCCTTACGGAACCACAGATACGCAGTATTTT. It codes for CASSQSGLPYGTTDTQYF.

This clonotype occurred a few times. This chain joins TRBV9 and TRBJ2-7, with 12 bases identical to TRBD2. V gave up 7 bases and J gave up 2 bases; unmatched junction bases: 16. The CDR3 length is 18 residues. Per germline, CDR1 SGDLS and CDR2 YYNGEE. CDR3 region: CASPGPSGGAAPAYEQYV. Here the CDR3 DNA reads TGTGCCAGCCCAGGGCCTAGCGGGGGGGCAGCTCCGGCCTACGAGCAGTACGTC.

This clonotype was detected only a few times. This chain connects TRBV29-1 to TRBJ1-1; D gene unclear. Trimming cost V 1 base and J 8 bases, with 8 bases left between them. This CDR3 region has 11 residues. Germline V CDR1 and CDR2: SQVTM, ANQGSEA. CDR3 loop: CSVEGAGEAFF. The CDR3 nucleotides read TGCAGCGTTGAAGGGGCGGGGGAAGCTTTCTTT.